This TCR beta chain was sequenced during a study of T cells in Graves' hyperthyroidism and ophthalmopathy. Study outcomes and limitations: Appearing also in blood were most of the thyroid clonotypes expanded above 0.001.

This clonotype appeared many times. Antigen specificity is unknown. What was amplified from RNA transcripts were TCR beta CDR3 regions. A first-round RT-PCR of the TCR CDR3 used the HTBI primer set. MiXCR, run by TCRdb on the multiplex PCR reads, gives a single entry per CDR3 protein. The sample has 300,000 or so distinct CDR3 sequences; 21% are singletons. Those with hyperthyroidism were 18 to 65 years old, newly diagnosed, and ill for under 2 months. Clinical symptoms, serum thyroxine and TRAb, thyroid ultrasound and orbital computed tomography were used for the diagnoses. The V gene lost 2 bases and the J gene lost 7 bases, with 8 bases spanning the gap. The CDR3 covers 12 residues. Per germline, CDR1 SGHTA and CDR2 FQGNSA.

This clonotype was obtained from a woman aged 50 to 65 with Graves' hyperthyroidism. The sample taken for sequencing was blood. V and J are TRBV7-2 and TRBJ1-2; D is perhaps TRBD1 (5 bases). In DNA, the CDR3 is TGTGCCAGCAGCTTAAGGGACCTTGGCTACACCTTC. This codes for CASSLRDLGYTF.